This is a list of T cell receptor beta chains from one sample in a study of blood T cells in healthy people across ages. Using its own MiXCR run on the 5' RACE reads, TCRdb lists one record per CDR3 protein. This table has approximately 1,000,000 distinct CDR3 sequences, less than 45% appearing once. Sequenced sample: blood. These receptors all stem from a young man in good health. Both conserved end residues are part of each CDR3. The D gene is left open where the match is weak. Clone size is stated in some rows and not others, as once, few, many or a class when expanded.

TRBV6-2/TRBV6-3	NA	TRBJ2-1	TRBD1	CASTVGTGKDNEQFF	TGTGCCAGCACCGTCGGGACAGGCAAAGACAATGAGCAGTTCTTC
TRBV30	once	TRBJ1-4	NA	CAWSNTGTYDEKLFF	TGTGCCTGGAGTAATACCGGGACATATGATGAAAAACTGTTTTTT
TRBV5-1	NA	TRBJ1-1	NA	CASSYRTQWALGTEAFF	TGCGCCAGCAGCTACAGGACTCAGTGGGCCTTGGGAACTGAAGCTTTCTTT
TRBV6-1	few	TRBJ2-5	NA	CASTRRGGGNQETQYF	TGTGCCAGCACCAGAAGGGGTGGGGGTAACCAAGAGACCCAGTACTTC
TRBV28	NA	TRBJ1-1	NA	CASNRRRGREAWAFF	TGTGCCAGCAATAGACGCCGGGGGAGAGAAGCTTGGGCTTTCTTT
TRBV20-1	NA	TRBJ2-1	NA	CSARVLSGTYNEQFF	TGCAGTGCTAGAGTCCTCAGCGGGACATACAATGAGCAGTTCTTC
TRBV29-1	many	TRBJ2-7	NA	CSVGSPGPRGYEQYF	TGCAGCGTTGGTTCACCGGGACCCAGGGGCTACGAGCAGTACTTC
TRBV20-1	few	TRBJ1-2	NA	CSASADTNYGYTF	TGCAGTGCTAGTGCGGATACAAACTATGGCTACACCTTC
TRBV20-1	NA	TRBJ1-5	NA	CSARSLAGDQPQHF	TGCAGTGCTAGGTCCTTGGCAGGGGATCAGCCCCAGCATTTT
TRBV12-3/TRBV12-4	NA	TRBJ1-4	NA	CASALGEKLFF	TGTGCCAGCGCCCTCGGTGAAAAACTGTTTTTT
TRBV27	once	TRBJ2-1	NA	CASSFDARDNEQFF	TGTGCCAGCAGTTTTGACGCGCGGGACAATGAGCAGTTCTTC
TRBV6-6	NA	TRBJ2-3	TRBD2	CASSYFTSGYADTQYF	TGTGCCAGCAGTTACTTTACTAGCGGGTACGCAGATACGCAGTATTTT
TRBV5-1	few	TRBJ2-1	TRBD1	CASSLVGQYNEQFF	TGCGCCAGCAGCTTGGTGGGACAGTACAATGAGCAGTTCTTC
TRBV6-2/TRBV6-3	few	TRBJ1-2	NA	CASRAGGVSNYGYTF	TGTGCCAGCAGGGCCGGGGGGGTGAGTAACTATGGCTACACCTTC
TRBV20-1	NA	TRBJ2-5	NA	CSAKKFDETQYF	TGCAGTGCTAAAAAATTCGATGAGACCCAGTACTTC
TRBV29-1	NA	TRBJ1-3	NA	CSVEEPGNTIYF	TGCAGCGTTGAAGAGCCTGGAAACACCATATATTTT
TRBV4-1	few	TRBJ1-1	NA	CASSPYPQEGANTEAFF	TGCGCCAGCAGCCCGTATCCCCAGGAGGGCGCGAACACTGAAGCTTTCTTT
TRBV7-9	few	TRBJ2-7	NA	CASSSPVLGDSYEQYF	TGTGCCAGCAGCTCCCCTGTCTTAGGAGACTCCTACGAGCAGTACTTC
TRBV5-1	NA	TRBJ2-3	NA	CASTGGTTDTQYF	TGCGCCAGCACGGGGGGCACGACAGATACGCAGTATTTT
TRBV5-6	NA	TRBJ2-7	NA	CASSLGAGIIYEQYF	TGTGCCAGCAGCTTGGGTGCAGGGATTATCTACGAGCAGTACTTC
TRBV7-8	NA	TRBJ2-7	NA	CASSLTKSSYNEQYF	TGTGCCAGCAGCTTAACGAAGAGCTCCTACAATGAGCAGTACTTC
TRBV25-1	NA	TRBJ2-5	NA	CASSPPGGGETQYF	TGTGCCAGCAGTCCCCCCGGGGGCGGAGAGACCCAGTACTTC
TRBV6-1	NA	TRBJ1-2	NA	CASSEGRGLYGYTF	TGTGCCAGCAGTGAAGGGAGGGGGTTATATGGCTACACCTTC
TRBV29-1	few	TRBJ2-2	TRBD1	CSVVTGGPNTGELFF	TGCAGCGTTGTCACAGGGGGTCCCAACACCGGGGAGCTGTTTTTT
TRBV6-5	NA	TRBJ2-7	NA	CAVAAGHPRSYEQYF	TGTGCCGTAGCTGCGGGACATCCTCGCTCCTACGAGCAGTACTTC
TRBV7-9	few	TRBJ2-4	NA	CASSPVGGAISKNIQYF	TGTGCCAGCAGCCCCGTCGGCGGGGCAATTTCCAAAAACATTCAGTACTTC
TRBV4-3	NA	TRBJ1-1	NA	CASSALTGGVTEAFF	TGCGCCAGCAGCGCTTTAACGGGGGGCGTCACTGAAGCTTTCTTT
TRBV12-3/TRBV12-4	NA	TRBJ2-2	TRBD1	CASSLGQGAWAGELFF	TGTGCCAGCAGTTTAGGGCAGGGGGCTTGGGCCGGGGAGCTGTTTTTT
TRBV29-1	few	TRBJ2-7	NA	CSVRGRLVPNEQYF	TGCAGCGTCCGAGGGAGACTAGTCCCCAATGAGCAGTACTTC
TRBV6-5	NA	TRBJ2-7	NA	CASSYGLGSYEQYF	TGTGCCAGCAGTTACGGGTTGGGGTCCTACGAGCAGTACTTC
TRBV12-3/TRBV12-4	NA	TRBJ2-5	NA	CASSPTLVVETQYF	TGTGCCAGCAGCCCGACCCTGGTCGTGGAGACCCAGTACTTC
TRBV7-2	few	TRBJ1-2	NA	CASSLAGGATSYGYTF	TGTGCCAGCAGCTTAGCGGGAGGGGCCACCTCCTATGGCTACACCTTC
TRBV29-1	NA	TRBJ2-7	NA	CSVQAGGGYEQYF	TGCAGCGTTCAGGCGGGCGGAGGCTACGAGCAGTACTTC
TRBV20-1	few	TRBJ2-3	TRBD2	CSASHGLAGGADTQYF	TGCAGTGCTAGCCACGGACTAGCGGGGGGCGCAGATACGCAGTATTTT
TRBV12-3/TRBV12-4	few	TRBJ2-1	TRBD2	CASSFPSGNYNEQFF	TGTGCCAGCAGTTTCCCTAGCGGGAACTACAATGAGCAGTTCTTC
TRBV14	few	TRBJ1-2	NA	CASSQNYMGSGYTF	TGTGCCAGCAGCCAAAATTACATGGGGAGTGGCTACACCTTC
TRBV4-3	NA	TRBJ2-1	TRBD2	CASSPQTSGYTYNEQFF	TGCGCCAGCAGCCCACAGACTAGCGGTTATACCTACAATGAGCAGTTCTTC
TRBV5-1	few	TRBJ1-2	TRBD1	CASSRLTGSNYGYTF	TGCGCCAGCAGCCGCCTGACAGGGAGTAACTATGGCTACACCTTC
TRBV7-2	NA	TRBJ2-3	TRBD2	CASSYGLAGPTDTQYF	TGTGCCAGCAGCTACGGACTAGCGGGACCCACAGATACGCAGTATTTT
TRBV13	once	TRBJ1-2	NA	CASSLGRSEYYGYTF	TGTGCCAGCAGCTTAGGCAGGTCCGAATACTATGGCTACACCTTC
TRBV12-3/TRBV12-4	few	TRBJ1-4	TRBD1	CASSPTYRGERGLFF	TGTGCCAGCAGTCCAACTTACAGGGGGGAGAGGGGGCTGTTTTTT
TRBV6-2/TRBV6-3	few	TRBJ1-5	TRBD1	CASSNAGQGLKGNQPQHF	TGTGCCAGCAGCAACGCGGGACAGGGGCTTAAGGGCAATCAGCCCCAGCATTTT
TRBV5-1	NA	TRBJ1-1	NA	CASSRAGASNTEAFF	TGCGCCAGCAGTAGGGCAGGGGCTTCGAACACTGAAGCTTTCTTT
TRBV4-3	NA	TRBJ1-6	TRBD1	CASSRLKPRDSLNSPLHF	TGCGCCAGCAGCCGACTCAAACCCCGGGACAGCTTGAATTCACCCCTCCACTTT
TRBV7-6	few	TRBJ2-7	NA	CASSPSGPTYEQYF	TGTGCCAGCAGCCCCTCCGGGCCTACTTACGAGCAGTACTTC
TRBV4-3	NA	TRBJ2-1	NA	CASSPPGATADNEQFF	TGCGCCAGCAGCCCACCGGGGGCGACGGCGGACAATGAGCAGTTCTTC
TRBV10-3	NA	TRBJ1-5	NA	CAISEQDSNQPQHF	TGTGCCATCAGTGAACAGGATAGCAATCAGCCCCAGCATTTT
TRBV7-2	few	TRBJ2-7	NA	CASRQNNEQYF	TGTGCCAGCAGACAAAACAATGAGCAGTACTTC
TRBV5-4	few	TRBJ2-6	NA	CASSLAGRVKGSGANVLTF	TGTGCCAGCAGCTTGGCGGGCAGGGTAAAGGGTTCTGGGGCCAACGTCCTGACTTTC
TRBV5-5	NA	TRBJ2-1	NA	CASSLIFGGWNEQFF	TGTGCCAGCAGCTTGATCTTTGGGGGGTGGAATGAGCAGTTCTTC
TRBV6-5	few	TRBJ2-7	NA	CASSYPRSEQYF	TGTGCCAGCAGTTACCCCAGAAGCGAGCAGTACTTC
TRBV5-6	few	TRBJ1-2	TRBD1	CASSMWGQPTNYGYTF	TGTGCCAGCAGCATGTGGGGACAGCCTACTAACTATGGCTACACCTTC
TRBV28	NA	TRBJ1-2	NA	CASSTQRKSVGNYGYTF	TGTGCCAGCAGTACCCAAAGGAAGTCTGTGGGCAACTATGGCTACACCTTC
TRBV2	few	TRBJ2-3	NA	CASSEGGGTDTQYF	TGTGCCAGCAGTGAAGGGGGAGGCACAGATACGCAGTATTTT
TRBV7-9	many	TRBJ1-6	TRBD1	CASSWGQGNSPLHF	TGTGCCAGCAGTTGGGGACAGGGGAATTCACCCCTCCACTTT
TRBV12-3/TRBV12-4	NA	TRBJ1-2	NA	CASSLLGGWSNGYTF	TGTGCCAGCAGTTTGTTGGGAGGGTGGTCGAATGGCTACACCTTC
TRBV20-1	NA	TRBJ2-5	NA	CSAREVSPQETQYF	TGCAGTGCTAGAGAAGTCAGTCCCCAAGAGACCCAGTACTTC